Following are 16 T cell receptor beta chains from one sample sequenced in a study of blood T cell repertoires in COVID-19. TCRdb's table, derived via immunoSEQ multiplex PCR, lists solely in-frame clones and lacks some. The repertoire holds 280,000 or so clones, with around 88% as singletons. Sequenced material: peripheral blood. The receptors were gathered from a woman aged 25 to 45 who had recovered from COVID-19.

The V gene is TRBV10-3, the J gene TRBJ2-3; TRBD2 matches 11 bases. Trimming at V came to 4 bases and at J to 3 bases, leaving 12 bases not matched to a gene. In germline, CDR1 is ENHRY, CDR2 SYGVKD. This CDR3 region has 18 residues. In DNA form, the CDR3 reads TGTGCCATCAGTGTTGTAGCGGGGGGGCTAGCATGGACAGATACGCAGTATTTT. Its translation is CAISVVAGGLAWTDTQYF.

This chain connects TRBV11-2 to TRBJ2-7, with a weak D call TRBD1 (6 bases). The CDR3 is 17 residues long. The ends were cut back, 5 bases at V and 0 bases at J, with 20 bases in the middle. From germline, CDR1 is SGHAT and CDR2 FQNNGV. The CDR3 coding sequence is TGTGCCAGCAGCCAACGGGTCGTCACAGGGCTCTCCTACGAGCAGTACTTC. It is translated as CASSQRVVTGLSYEQYF.

The V and J genes are TRBV16 and TRBJ1-5; 8 bases fit TRBD1. Trimming removed 3 bases from V and 5 bases from J; junction bases left unmatched: 9. Germline V gene lookup returns CDR1 KGHSY and CDR2 FQNENV. The CDR3 contains 16 residues. The chain's CDR3 is CASSHQGARGDQPQHF. CDR3 sequence (DNA): TGTGCCAGCAGCCACCAGGGGGCCAGGGGGGATCAGCCCCAGCATTTT.

The J gene is TRBJ2-1, the V gene TRBV28; a weak D match, TRBD2 (6 bases). The CDR3 extends over 16 amino acids. Trimming took off 2 bases at V and 4 bases at J, with 15 bases between the two ends. Germline-derived CDR1 and CDR2 are MDHEN and SYDVKM. The CDR3 is CASSLGGTPVYNEQFF. The CDR3 DNA reads as TGTGCCAGCAGTTTAGGGGGGACCCCGGTTTACAATGAGCAGTTCTTC.

This clone was seen a single time. The V gene is TRBV6-6, the J gene TRBJ1-1, with D unclear. This CDR3 has 12 amino acids. Germline CDR1 is MNHNY and CDR2 is SVGAGI (reference sequence). Trimming pared 8 bases from V and 1 base from J, leaving 8 bases between. For the CDR3, the DNA is TGTGCCAGCGACGGAGAGAACACTGAAGCTTTCTTT. Encoded protein: CASDGENTEAFF.

This chain joins TRBV4-3 and TRBJ2-3, with 7 bases matching TRBD1. Losses at the gene ends were 1 base for V and 0 bases for J; bases not matched to a gene: 7. This CDR3 is built from 17 residues. Per germline, CDR1 LGHNA and CDR2 YSLEER. The CDR3 sequence is CASSQGTGTVSTDTQYF. CDR3 sequence (DNA): TGCGCCAGCAGCCAAGGAACCGGGACAGTTAGCACAGATACGCAGTATTTT.

As concerns this clone: This sample includes further DNA sequences coding for the same CDR3. The V call is TRBV30, the J call TRBJ1-2, with D possibly matching TRBD1 (6 bases). CDR1 GTSNPN and CDR2 SVGIG come from the germline V gene (reference sequence). The CDR3 length is 12 residues. The V and J ends lost 2 bases and 2 bases respectively, with 6 bases between them. The CDR3 DNA follows: TGTGCCTGGAGTAGGGGGAACTATGGCTACACCTTC. This codes for CAWSRGNYGYTF.

The chain couples TRBV4-3 to TRBJ2-3; maybe TRBD2 (5 bases). Per germline, CDR1 LGHNA and CDR2 YSLEER. The V and J ends lost 5 bases and 0 bases respectively, with 12 bases between them. The CDR3 covers 15 residues. The chain's CDR3 is CASSSMTGSTDTQYF. Here the CDR3 DNA reads TGCGCCAGCAGCTCAATGACGGGGAGCACAGATACGCAGTATTTT.

This clone appeared a single time. This rearrangement joins TRBV14 to TRBJ2-7; TRBD2 might be the D (6 bases). V lost 0 bases to trimming and J lost 7 bases, with 16 bases between them. The CDR3 covers 15 residues. Per the germline V gene, CDR1 is SGHDN and CDR2 is FVKESK. The CDR3 nucleotides read TGTGCCAGCAGCCAAGATCGAACCAGGGCGGGAGAGCAGTACTTC. This gives the protein CASSQDRTRAGEQYF.

The chain is built from TRBV5-1 and TRBJ2-5, with D perhaps TRBD2 (6 bases). V lost 4 bases and J 5 bases, leaving 15 bases between the germline ends. CDR3 length equals 14 residues. Germline V gene sequence: CDR1 SGHRS, CDR2 YFSETQ. The CDR3, as DNA: TGCGCCAGCAGCCTGAGGCCTGCGGGGGAGACCCAGTACTTC. This encodes CASSLRPAGETQYF.

This clone was detected a few times. The chain couples TRBV6-5 to TRBJ1-2, with TRBD1 as a possible D gene (5 bases). CDR1 and CDR2 (germline): MNHEY, SVGAGI. CDR3 size: 15 residues. The V and J ends lost 8 bases and 7 bases respectively, with 23 bases between them. This chain's CDR3 is CASSLLVRGIGGYTF. CDR3 DNA: TGTGCCAGCTCCTTACTGGTGCGGGGGATAGGTGGCTACACCTTC.

The genes are TRBV10-3 and TRBJ1-2; D gene unclear. The CDR3 length is 12 residues. The germline gives CDR1 ENHRY, CDR2 SYGVKD. V gave up 6 bases and J gave up 8 bases, with 13 bases separating them. The CDR3 loop reads CAIRGGRIGYTF. The CDR3 bases are TGTGCCATCAGGGGAGGGCGTATCGGCTACACCTTC.

The chain combines TRBV28 with TRBJ1-2; the match to TRBD1 covers 10 bases. CDR3 size: 16 residues. CDR1 is MDHEN and CDR2 is SYDVKM in the germline V gene. The J segment lost 6 bases and the V segment lost 7 bases, leaving 14 bases of the junction unmatched. CDR3 in DNA: TGTGCCAGCAAGACAGGGGGCGCGGACTGGACCCATGGCTACACCTTC. It encodes CASKTGGADWTHGYTF.

The chain employs TRBV2 and TRBJ2-7, with 11 nucleotides matching TRBD2. Trimming cost V 4 bases and J 0 bases; bases outside gene matches: 5. The CDR3 is 16 residues long. The germline V gene encodes CDR1 SNHLY and CDR2 FYNNEI. This CDR3 reads CASSGTSGGLSYEQYF. The DNA of the CDR3 is TGTGCCAGCAGTGGCACTAGCGGGGGCCTCTCCTACGAGCAGTACTTC.

The V call is TRBV9, the J call TRBJ2-5; D is perhaps TRBD1 (5 bases). CDR3 length equals 12 residues. Germline values: CDR1 SGDLS, CDR2 YYNGEE. The ends were cut back, 6 bases at V and 4 bases at J, with 10 bases in the middle. The CDR3: CASTSQGETQYF. The CDR3 nucleotides are TGTGCCAGCACATCCCAGGGAGAGACCCAGTACTTC.

The genes are TRBV6-6 and TRBJ2-7; TRBD2 matches 7 bases. The V gene end was trimmed by 6 bases and the J gene end by 6 bases; junction bases not matched to a gene: 2. The CDR3 extends over 11 amino acids. The V gene's germline CDR1 is MNHNY and CDR2 SVGAGI (reference sequence). Here the CDR3 reads CASSPGGEQYF. CDR3 DNA: TGTGCCAGCAGCCCGGGGGGCGAGCAGTACTTC.